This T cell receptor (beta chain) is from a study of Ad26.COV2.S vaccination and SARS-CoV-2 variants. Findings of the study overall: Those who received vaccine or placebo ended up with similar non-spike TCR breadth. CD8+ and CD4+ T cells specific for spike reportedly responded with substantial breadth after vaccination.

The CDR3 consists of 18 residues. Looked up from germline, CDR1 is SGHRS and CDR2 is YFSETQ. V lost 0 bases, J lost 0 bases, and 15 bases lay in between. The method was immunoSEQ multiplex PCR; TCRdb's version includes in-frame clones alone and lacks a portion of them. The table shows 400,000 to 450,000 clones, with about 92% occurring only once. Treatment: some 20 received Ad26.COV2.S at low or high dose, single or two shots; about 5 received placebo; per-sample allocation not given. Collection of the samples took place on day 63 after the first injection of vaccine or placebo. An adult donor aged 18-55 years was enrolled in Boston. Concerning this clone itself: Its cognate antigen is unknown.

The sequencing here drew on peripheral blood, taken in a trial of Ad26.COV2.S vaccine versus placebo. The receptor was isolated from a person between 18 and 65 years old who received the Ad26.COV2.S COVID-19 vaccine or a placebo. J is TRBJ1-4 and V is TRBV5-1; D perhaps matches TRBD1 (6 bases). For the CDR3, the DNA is TGCGCCAGCAGCTTGGGTACAGGGCGAATTGCAACTAATGAAAAACTGTTTTTT. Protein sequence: CASSLGTGRIATNEKLFF. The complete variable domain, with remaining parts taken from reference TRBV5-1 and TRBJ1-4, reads KAGVTQTPRYLIKTRGQQVTLSCSPISGHRSVSWYQQTPGQGLQFLFEYFSETQRNKGNFPGRFSGRQFSNSRSEMNVSTLELGDSALYLCASSLGTGRIATNEKLFFGSGTQLSVL.